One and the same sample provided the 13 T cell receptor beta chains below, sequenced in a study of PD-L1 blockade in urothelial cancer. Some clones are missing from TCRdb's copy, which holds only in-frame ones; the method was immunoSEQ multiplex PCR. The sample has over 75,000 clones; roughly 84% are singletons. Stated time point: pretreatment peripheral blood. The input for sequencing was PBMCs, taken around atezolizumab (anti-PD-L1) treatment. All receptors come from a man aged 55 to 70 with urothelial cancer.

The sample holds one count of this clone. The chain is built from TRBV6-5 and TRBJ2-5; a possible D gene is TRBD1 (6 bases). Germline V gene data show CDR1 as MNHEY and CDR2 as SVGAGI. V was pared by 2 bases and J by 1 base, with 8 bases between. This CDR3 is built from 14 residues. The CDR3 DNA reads TGTGCCAGCAGTTACCGGACAGCCCAAGAGACCCAGTACTTC. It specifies CASSYRTAQETQYF.

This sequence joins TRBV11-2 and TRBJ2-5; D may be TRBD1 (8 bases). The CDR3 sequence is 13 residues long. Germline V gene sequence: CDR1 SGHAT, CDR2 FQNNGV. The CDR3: CEVQGGNQETQYF. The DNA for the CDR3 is TGTGAGGTACAGGGGGGGAATCAAGAGACCCAGTACTTC.

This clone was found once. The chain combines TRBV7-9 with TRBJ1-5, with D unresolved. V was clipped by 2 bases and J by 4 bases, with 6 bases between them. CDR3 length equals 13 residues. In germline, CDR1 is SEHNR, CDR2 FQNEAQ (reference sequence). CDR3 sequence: CASSLSGNQPQHF. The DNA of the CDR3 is TGTGCCAGCAGCTTATCGGGGAATCAGCCCCAGCATTTT. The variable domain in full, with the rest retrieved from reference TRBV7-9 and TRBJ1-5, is DTGVSQNPRHKITKRGQNVTFRCDPISEHNRLYWYRQTLGQGPEFLTYFQNEAQLEKSRLLSDRFSAERPKGSFSTLEIQRTEQGDSAMYLCASSLSGNQPQHFGDGTRLSIL.

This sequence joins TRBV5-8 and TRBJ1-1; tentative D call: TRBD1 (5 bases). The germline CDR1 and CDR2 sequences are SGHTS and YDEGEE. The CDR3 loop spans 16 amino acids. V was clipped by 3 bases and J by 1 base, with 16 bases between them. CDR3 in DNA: TGTGCCAGCAGCTCCCTGGTGGGGGGACCGAACACTGAAGCTTTCTTT. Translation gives CASSSLVGGPNTEAFF.

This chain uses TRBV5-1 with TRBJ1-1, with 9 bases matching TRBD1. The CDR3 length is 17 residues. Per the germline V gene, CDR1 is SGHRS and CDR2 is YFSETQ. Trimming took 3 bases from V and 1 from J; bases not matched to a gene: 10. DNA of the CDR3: TGCGCCAGCAGCTCCGTCCCGGGACAGGGTAGGAACACTGAAGCTTTCTTT. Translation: CASSSVPGQGRNTEAFF.

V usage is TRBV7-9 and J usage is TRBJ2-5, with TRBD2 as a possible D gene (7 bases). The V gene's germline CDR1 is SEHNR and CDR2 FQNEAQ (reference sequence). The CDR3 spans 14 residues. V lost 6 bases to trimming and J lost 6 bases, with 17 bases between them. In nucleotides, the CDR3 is TGTGCCAGCAGACAAAGGGGGGGGGCGCAGACCCAGTACTTC. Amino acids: CASRQRGGAQTQYF. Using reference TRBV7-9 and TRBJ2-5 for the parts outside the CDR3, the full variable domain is DTGVSQNPRHKITKRGQNVTFRCDPISEHNRLYWYRQTLGQGPEFLTYFQNEAQLEKSRLLSDRFSAERPKGSFSTLEIQRTEQGDSAMYLCASRQRGGAQTQYFGPGTRLLVL.

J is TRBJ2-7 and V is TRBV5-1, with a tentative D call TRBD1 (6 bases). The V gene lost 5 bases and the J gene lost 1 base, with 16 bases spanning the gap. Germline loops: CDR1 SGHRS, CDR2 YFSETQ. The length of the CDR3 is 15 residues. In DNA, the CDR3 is TGCGCCAGCAGTTCAGGGGTGTGGGAATCCTACGAGCAGTACTTC. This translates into CASSSGVWESYEQYF.

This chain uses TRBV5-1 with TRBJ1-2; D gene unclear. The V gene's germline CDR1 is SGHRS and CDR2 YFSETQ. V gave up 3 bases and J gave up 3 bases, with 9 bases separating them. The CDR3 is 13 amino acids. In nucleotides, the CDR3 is TGCGCCAGCAGCTCTATGCAGGACTATGGCTACACCTTC. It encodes CASSSMQDYGYTF.

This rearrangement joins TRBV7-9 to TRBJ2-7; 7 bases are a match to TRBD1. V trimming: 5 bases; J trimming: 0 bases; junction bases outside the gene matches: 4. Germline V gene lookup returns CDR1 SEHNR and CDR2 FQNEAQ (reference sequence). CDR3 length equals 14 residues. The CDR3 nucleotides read TGTGCCAGCAGCCCTGGGGACAGCTCCTACGAGCAGTACTTC. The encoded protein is CASSPGDSSYEQYF.

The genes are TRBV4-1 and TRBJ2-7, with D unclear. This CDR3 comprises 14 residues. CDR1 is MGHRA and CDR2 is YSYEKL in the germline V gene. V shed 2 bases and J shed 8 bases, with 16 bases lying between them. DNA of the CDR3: TGCGCCAGCAGCCAAACCCTTACAGATTTAAAGCAGTACTTC. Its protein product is CASSQTLTDLKQYF.

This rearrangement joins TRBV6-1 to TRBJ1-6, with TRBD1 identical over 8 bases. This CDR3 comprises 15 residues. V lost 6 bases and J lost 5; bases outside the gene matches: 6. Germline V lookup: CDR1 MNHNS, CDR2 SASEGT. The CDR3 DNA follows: TGTGCCAGCAGGGTGGACAGGGCGAATAATTCACCCCTCCACTTT. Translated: CASRVDRANNSPLHF.

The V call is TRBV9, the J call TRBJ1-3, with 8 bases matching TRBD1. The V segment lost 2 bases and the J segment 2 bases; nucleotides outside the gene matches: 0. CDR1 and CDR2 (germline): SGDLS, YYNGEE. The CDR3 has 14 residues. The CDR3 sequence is CASSVTGAGNTIYF. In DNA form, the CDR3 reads TGTGCCAGCAGCGTGACAGGGGCTGGAAACACCATATATTTT.

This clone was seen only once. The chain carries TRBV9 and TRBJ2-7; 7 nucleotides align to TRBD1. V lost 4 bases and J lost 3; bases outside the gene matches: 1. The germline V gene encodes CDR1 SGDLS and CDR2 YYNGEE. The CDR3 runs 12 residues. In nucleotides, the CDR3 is TGTGCCAGCAGCCGGGACAGCTACGAGCAGTACTTC. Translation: CASSRDSYEQYF.